What follows are 18 T cell receptor beta chains derived from one specimen sequenced in a study of CD8 T cells in Susac syndrome. A quantity of roughly 0.5 to 1 ug RNA underwent reverse transcription using random hexamers. TCRdb reprocessed the immunoSEQ multiplex PCR reads with MiXCR, giving one entry per CDR3 protein. The data hold approximately 170,000 distinct CDR3 sequences, with about 91% observed a single time. The sequenced sample was CD4+ T cells from PBMCs. The receptors originated from a human donor in good health.

This chain joins TRBV20-1 and TRBJ2-7; no firm D call. CDR3 size: 14 residues. Germline loops: CDR1 DFQATT, CDR2 SNEGSKA (reference sequence). The V end was cut by 6 bases, the J end by 5 bases, with 20 bases between. CDR3 DNA sequence: TGCAGTGCACCTAAGAGTGGTCCTCACGACGAGCAGTACTTC. Its protein is CSAPKSGPHDEQYF.

V gene TRBV2 combines with J gene TRBJ2-1, with D possibly being TRBD1 (5 bases). The CDR3 length is 13 residues. Germline values: CDR1 SNHLY, CDR2 FYNNEI. V lost 8 bases to trimming and J lost 4 bases, with 12 bases between them. The CDR3 reads CASLVDTYNEQFF. In nucleotides, the CDR3 is TGTGCCAGCCTTGTGGACACGTACAATGAGCAGTTCTTC.

This chain links TRBV12-3 or TRBV12-4 with TRBJ2-7; D remains unclear. This CDR3 has 11 amino acids. Trimming left V 5 bases short and J 9 bases short, with 11 bases between. CDR3 loop: CASSVSFAQYF. CDR3 nucleotides: TGTGCCAGCAGTGTATCATTCGCGCAGTACTTC.

The chain couples TRBV24-1 to TRBJ2-3; no clear D gene. CDR1 and CDR2 from the germline V gene are KGHDR and SFDVKD. CDR3 size: 14 residues. With 3 bases removed from V and 0 bases from J, the gap between germline ends came to 6 bases. Here the CDR3 reads CATSDPASTDTQYF. As DNA, the CDR3 is TGTGCCACCAGTGATCCAGCTAGCACAGATACGCAGTATTTT.

This clonotype showed up just a few times. The V and J genes are TRBV7-9 and TRBJ2-7, with D possibly TRBD2 on 5 matching bases. The V gene lost 5 bases and the J gene lost 5 bases, with 16 bases spanning the gap. Looked up from germline, CDR1 is SEHNR and CDR2 is FQNEAQ (reference sequence). This CDR3 region has 14 residues. In DNA, the CDR3 is TGTGCCAGCAGCCCTGATCGGGAATACCACGAGCAGTACTTC. This sequence encodes CASSPDREYHEQYF. The variable domain in full, with the rest retrieved from reference TRBV7-9 and TRBJ2-7, is DTGVSQNPRHKITKRGQNVTFRCDPISEHNRLYWYRQTLGQGPEFLTYFQNEAQLEKSRLLSDRFSAERPKGSFSTLEIQRTEQGDSAMYLCASSPDREYHEQYFGPGTRLTVT.

V usage is TRBV4-3 and J usage is TRBJ2-2; a possible D gene is TRBD2 (5 bases). In germline, CDR1 is LGHNA, CDR2 YSLEER. The CDR3 has 15 amino acids. V lost 1 base to trimming and J lost 6 bases, with 12 bases between them. This CDR3 is CASSQGWTGSGELFF. In nucleotides, the CDR3 is TGCGCCAGCAGCCAAGGATGGACGGGGTCCGGGGAGCTGTTTTTT.

V is TRBV2 and J is TRBJ1-1; D is unclear. V was clipped by 0 bases and J by 1 base, with 6 bases between them. CDR1 is SNHLY and CDR2 is FYNNEI in the germline V gene. The CDR3 is 14 amino acids. CDR3 coding DNA: TGTGCCAGCAGTGAAGCGGGCAGGAACACTGAAGCTTTCTTT. Protein product: CASSEAGRNTEAFF.

The chain couples TRBV7-2 to TRBJ1-5; D not resolved. The CDR3 totals 14 residues. CDR1 is SGHTA, CDR2 FQGNSA, per germline. V was clipped by 3 bases and J by 9 bases, with 15 bases between them. The CDR3 spells CASSFPTAGGPQHF. In DNA form, the CDR3 reads TGTGCCAGCAGCTTTCCTACGGCCGGAGGGCCCCAGCATTTT.

This chain joins TRBV10-3 and TRBJ2-4, with D tentatively TRBD1 or TRBD2 (6 bases each). Germline CDR1 is ENHRY and CDR2 is SYGVKD. The CDR3 has 13 residues. The ends were cut back, 2 bases at V and 8 bases at J, with 10 bases in the middle. CDR3 protein: CAISEKGEDIQYF. The CDR3 nucleotides are TGTGCCATCAGTGAGAAGGGGGAGGACATTCAGTACTTC.

The rearrangement uses TRBV10-3 and TRBJ2-2; a possible D gene is TRBD1 (5 bases). V lost 10 bases, J lost 3 bases, and 12 bases lay in between. The CDR3 has 13 residues. Looked up from germline, CDR1 is ENHRY and CDR2 is SYGVKD. This chain's CDR3 is CATRLGDTGELFF. As DNA, the CDR3 is TGTGCCACTAGGCTAGGGGACACCGGGGAGCTGTTTTTT.

The V gene is TRBV6-5, the J gene TRBJ1-1, with TRBD1 matching over 7 bases. From germline, CDR1 is MNHEY and CDR2 SVGAGI. Trimming at V came to 2 bases and at J to 7 bases, leaving 1 base not matched to a gene. The CDR3 has 12 residues. The CDR3, as DNA: TGTGCCAGCAGTTACCGGGACAGTGAAGCTTTCTTT. This sequence encodes CASSYRDSEAFF.

This chain links TRBV9 with TRBJ1-6; a possible D gene is TRBD1 (5 bases). The germline V gene encodes CDR1 SGDLS and CDR2 YYNGEE. V lost 0 bases and J lost 7, with 11 bases in between. There are 15 residues in the CDR3. CDR3 sequence (DNA): TGTGCCAGCAGCGTAGATGGCGGGGCCAATTCACCCCTCCACTTT. Protein: CASSVDGGANSPLHF.

The chain carries TRBV6-1 and TRBJ2-7; maybe TRBD2 (6 bases). Germline-derived CDR1 and CDR2 are MNHNS and SASEGT. The V end was cut by 5 bases, the J end by 4 bases, with 21 bases between. The CDR3 spans 16 residues. The CDR3 loop is CASSTPLGGLHYEQYF. The CDR3 nucleotides are TGTGCCAGCAGTACGCCCCTGGGGGGACTTCATTACGAGCAGTACTTC.

This chain links TRBV9 with TRBJ2-7; D ambiguous. The germline V and J ends were trimmed by 0 bases and 7 bases, with 14 bases remaining between them. CDR1 and CDR2 from the germline V gene are SGDLS and YYNGEE. This CDR3 contains 14 residues. DNA for the CDR3: TGTGCCAGCAGCGTAGCCCTCACCGACGGTGAGCAGTACTTC. As protein: CASSVALTDGEQYF.

This sequence joins TRBV6-5 and TRBJ2-1; 8 bases are shared with TRBD2. The CDR3 spans 14 residues. The ends lost 6 bases at V and 7 bases at J; junction bases unmatched: 8. CDR1 MNHEY and CDR2 SVGAGI come from the germline V gene. The CDR3 reads CASRAPGGRNEQFF. DNA of the CDR3: TGTGCCAGCAGGGCTCCGGGGGGGAGGAATGAGCAGTTCTTC.

The rearrangement uses TRBV7-2 and TRBJ1-2, with 9 bases identical to TRBD1. The germline V gene encodes CDR1 SGHTA and CDR2 FQGNSA. Losses at the gene ends were 5 bases for V and 3 bases for J; bases not matched to a gene: 1. The CDR3 length is 13 residues. CDR3 coding DNA: TGTGCCAGCAGCCGGGACAGGGACTATGGCTACACCTTC. Protein product: CASSRDRDYGYTF. Together with reference TRBV7-2 and TRBJ1-2, the CDR3 gives the full variable domain: GAGVSQSPSNKVTEKGKDVELRCDPISGHTALYWYRQSLGQGLEFLIYFQGNSAPDKSGLPSDRFSAERTGGSVSTLTIQRTQQEDSAVYLCASSRDRDYGYTFGSGTRLTVV.

The chain recombines TRBV20-1 with TRBJ1-5; D is unclear. Germline loops: CDR1 DFQATT, CDR2 SNEGSKA (reference sequence). V was shortened by 6 bases and J by 2 bases, with 17 bases between the two germline ends. This CDR3 is 15 amino acids long. CDR3 protein: CSAKETFGGNQPQHF. The CDR3 DNA follows: TGCAGTGCCAAGGAGACTTTCGGGGGCAATCAGCCCCAGCATTTT.

The V gene is TRBV7-9, the J gene TRBJ2-7; perhaps TRBD2 as D (6 bases). The CDR3 covers 13 residues. The germline V and J ends were trimmed by 8 bases and 3 bases, with 14 bases remaining between them. In germline, CDR1 is SEHNR, CDR2 FQNEAQ (reference sequence). Written as DNA, the CDR3 is TGTGCCAGCTCTCTCCGGAGGGGCTACGAGCAGTACTTC. Translated, it gives CASSLRRGYEQYF. The whole variable domain, filled in from reference TRBV7-9 and TRBJ2-7, reads DTGVSQNPRHKITKRGQNVTFRCDPISEHNRLYWYRQTLGQGPEFLTYFQNEAQLEKSRLLSDRFSAERPKGSFSTLEIQRTEQGDSAMYLCASSLRRGYEQYFGPGTRLTVT.